This T cell receptor (beta chain) derives from a study of early T cells in non-severe SARS-CoV-2 infection. Study background: Sequencing targeted bulk RNA from unsorted whole blood, leaving chains unpaired.

Individual cDNA molecules were tagged with unique molecular identifiers. One entry per CDR3 protein results from TCRdb running MiXCR on the 5' RACE reads. The sample comprises about 63,000 distinct CDR3 sequences, approximately 13% of which are singletons, and approximately 4.6% rests with the top ten. Germline trimming cut 2 bases from V and 8 bases from J; bases unmatched to any gene: 4. Germline V CDR1 and CDR2: SGHRS, YFSETQ. The CDR3 is 14 amino acids. The specimen sequenced was whole blood. This chain links TRBV5-1 with TRBJ2-1; 10 bases line up with TRBD2. This receptor was identified in an adult who was a healthcare worker with PCR-confirmed SARS-CoV-2 infection or an uninfected control (not recorded which). In DNA, the CDR3 is TGCGCCAGCAGCTTAGTAGCGGGGGGCCATGAGCAGTTCTTC. This codes for CASSLVAGGHEQFF.